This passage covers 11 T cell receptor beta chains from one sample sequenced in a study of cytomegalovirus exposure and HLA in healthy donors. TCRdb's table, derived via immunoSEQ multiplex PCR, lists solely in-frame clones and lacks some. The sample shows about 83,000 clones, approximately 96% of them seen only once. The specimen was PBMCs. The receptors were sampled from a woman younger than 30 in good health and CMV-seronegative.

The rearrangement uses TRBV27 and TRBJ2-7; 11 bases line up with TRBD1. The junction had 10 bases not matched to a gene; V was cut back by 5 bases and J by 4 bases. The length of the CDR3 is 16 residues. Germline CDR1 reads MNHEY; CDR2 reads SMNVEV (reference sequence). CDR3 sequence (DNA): TGTGCCAGCAGTCCCCCCTCTGGACAGGGGGCTTACGAGCAGTACTTC. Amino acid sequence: CASSPPSGQGAYEQYF.

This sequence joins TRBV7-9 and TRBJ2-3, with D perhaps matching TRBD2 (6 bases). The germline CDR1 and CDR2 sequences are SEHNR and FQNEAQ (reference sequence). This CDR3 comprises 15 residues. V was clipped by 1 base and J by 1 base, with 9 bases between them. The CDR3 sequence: CASSLVSGGTDTQYF. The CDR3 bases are TGTGCCAGCAGCTTAGTCTCGGGGGGCACAGATACGCAGTATTTT.

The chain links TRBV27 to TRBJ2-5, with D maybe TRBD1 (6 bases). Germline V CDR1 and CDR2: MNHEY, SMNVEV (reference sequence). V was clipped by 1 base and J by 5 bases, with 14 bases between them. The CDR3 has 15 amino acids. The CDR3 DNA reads TGTGCCAGCAGTTTATTATTGGGGGCGCAGGAGACCCAGTACTTC. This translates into CASSLLLGAQETQYF.

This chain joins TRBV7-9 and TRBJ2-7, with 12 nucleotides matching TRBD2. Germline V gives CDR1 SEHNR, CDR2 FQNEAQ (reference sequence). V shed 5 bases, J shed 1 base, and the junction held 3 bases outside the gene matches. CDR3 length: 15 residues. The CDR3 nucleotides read TGTGCCAGCAGCGACGGGACTAGCGGGTCCTACGAGCAGTACTTC. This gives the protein CASSDGTSGSYEQYF.

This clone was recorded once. The CDR3 here is CASSLEGGLAEAFF. The CDR3 DNA is TGCGCCAGCAGCCTGGAGGGGGGGTTGGCTGAAGCTTTCTTT. The chain recombines TRBV5-1 with TRBJ1-1; D perhaps matches TRBD1 (6 bases). Trimming stripped 4 bases from V and 6 bases from J, with 16 bases between. From germline, CDR1 is SGHRS and CDR2 YFSETQ. The CDR3 is made up of 14 amino acids.

The CDR3 protein is CASSYSRTGVDYTF. The CDR3 nucleotides read TGTGCCAGCAGTTACTCCCGGACAGGGGTCGACTACACCTTC. The chain employs TRBV6-5 and TRBJ1-2, with 9 bases identical to TRBD1. The germline V gene encodes CDR1 MNHEY and CDR2 SVGAGI. CDR3 length equals 14 residues. The V and J ends lost 0 bases and 10 bases, in that order; junction bases with no gene match: 6.

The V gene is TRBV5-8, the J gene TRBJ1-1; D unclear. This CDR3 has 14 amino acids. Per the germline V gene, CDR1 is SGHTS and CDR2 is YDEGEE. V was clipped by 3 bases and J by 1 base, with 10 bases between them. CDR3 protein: CASSSDSWNTEAFF. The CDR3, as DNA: TGTGCCAGCAGCTCAGATTCTTGGAACACTGAAGCTTTCTTT.

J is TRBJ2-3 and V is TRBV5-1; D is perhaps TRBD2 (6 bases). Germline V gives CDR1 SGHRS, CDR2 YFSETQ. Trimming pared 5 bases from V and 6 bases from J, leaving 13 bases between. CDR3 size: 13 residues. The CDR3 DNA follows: TGCGCCAGCAGTGGAACTAGCAGGGATACGCAGTATTTT. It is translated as CASSGTSRDTQYF. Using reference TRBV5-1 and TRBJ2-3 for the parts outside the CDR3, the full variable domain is KAGVTQTPRYLIKTRGQQVTLSCSPISGHRSVSWYQQTPGQGLQFLFEYFSETQRNKGNFPGRFSGRQFSNSRSEMNVSTLELGDSALYLCASSGTSRDTQYFGPGTRLTVL.

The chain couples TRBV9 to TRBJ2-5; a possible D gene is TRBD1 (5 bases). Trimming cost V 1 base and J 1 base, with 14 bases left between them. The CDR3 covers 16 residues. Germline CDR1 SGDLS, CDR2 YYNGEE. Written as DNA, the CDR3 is TGTGCCAGCAGCGTACAAATGACAGACCCCCAAGAGACCCAGTACTTC. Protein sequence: CASSVQMTDPQETQYF.

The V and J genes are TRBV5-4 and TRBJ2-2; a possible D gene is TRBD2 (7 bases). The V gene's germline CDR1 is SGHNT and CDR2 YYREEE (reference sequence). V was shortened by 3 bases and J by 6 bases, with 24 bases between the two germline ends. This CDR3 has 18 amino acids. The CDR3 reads CASSWGGPSRGSAGELFF. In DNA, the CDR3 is TGTGCCAGCAGCTGGGGGGGCCCCTCCCGGGGGTCGGCCGGGGAGCTGTTTTTT.

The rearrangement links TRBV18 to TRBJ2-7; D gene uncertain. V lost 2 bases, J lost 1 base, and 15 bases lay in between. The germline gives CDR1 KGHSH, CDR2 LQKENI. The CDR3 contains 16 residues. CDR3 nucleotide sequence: TGTGCCAGCTCACCAACGTACGTTGGAGTGTCCTACGAGCAGTACTTC. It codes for CASSPTYVGVSYEQYF. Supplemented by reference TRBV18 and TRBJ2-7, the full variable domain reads NAGVMQNPRHLVRRRGQEARLRCSPMKGHSHVYWYRQLPEEGLKFMVYLQKENIIDESGMPKERFSAEFPKEGPSILRIQQVVRGDSAAYFCASSPTYVGVSYEQYFGPGTRLTVT.